This record looks at one T cell receptor (beta chain) sequence and its context. Its cognate antigen is unknown. This entry comes from a study of blood T cells in healthy people across ages. Study conclusions and caveats: Samples with more naive T cells showed higher observed beta diversity.

Trimming left V 7 bases short and J 11 bases short, with 18 bases between. CDR1 and CDR2 from the germline V gene are SNHLY and FYNNEI. CDR3 size: 13 residues. Sample-barcoded 5' priming and a J-beta primer mix drove a second PCR of about 6 to 12 cycles. Researchers report that a template-switch adaptor with 12 random nucleotides tagged each cDNA molecule. A single record per CDR3 protein comes from TCRdb applying MiXCR to the 5' RACE reads. The profile shows 700,000 to 900,000 distinct CDR3 sequences, approximately 55% of them singletons. Sequencing input: blood. The chain uses TRBV2 and TRBJ2-4; tentatively, D is TRBD1 (6 bases). The receptor was derived from a man older than 75 in good health. The CDR3, as DNA: TGTGCCAGCATTCCAGGGGCCCCAGGGGTTCAGTACTTC. This codes for CASIPGAPGVQYF.